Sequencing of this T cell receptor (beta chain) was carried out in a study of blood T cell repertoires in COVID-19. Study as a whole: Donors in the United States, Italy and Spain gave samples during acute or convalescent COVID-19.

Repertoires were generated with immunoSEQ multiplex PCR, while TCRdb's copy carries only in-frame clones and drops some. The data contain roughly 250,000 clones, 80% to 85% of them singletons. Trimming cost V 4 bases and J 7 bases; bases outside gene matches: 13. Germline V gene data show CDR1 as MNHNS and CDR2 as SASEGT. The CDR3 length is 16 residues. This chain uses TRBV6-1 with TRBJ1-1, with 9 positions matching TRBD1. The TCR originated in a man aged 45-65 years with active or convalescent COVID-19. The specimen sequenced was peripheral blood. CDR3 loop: CASSAGTGLGGNEAFF. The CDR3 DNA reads TGTGCCAGCAGTGCCGGGACAGGGCTCGGAGGGAATGAAGCTTTCTTT.